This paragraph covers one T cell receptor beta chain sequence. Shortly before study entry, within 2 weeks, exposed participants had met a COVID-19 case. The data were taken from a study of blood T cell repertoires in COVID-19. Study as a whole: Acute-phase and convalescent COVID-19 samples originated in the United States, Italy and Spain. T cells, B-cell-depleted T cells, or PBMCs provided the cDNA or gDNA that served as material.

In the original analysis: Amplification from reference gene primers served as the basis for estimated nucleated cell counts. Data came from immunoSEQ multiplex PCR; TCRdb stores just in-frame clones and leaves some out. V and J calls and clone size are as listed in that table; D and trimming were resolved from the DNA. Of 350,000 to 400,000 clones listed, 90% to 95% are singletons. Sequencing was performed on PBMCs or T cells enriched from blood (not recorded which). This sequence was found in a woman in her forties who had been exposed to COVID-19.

The CDR3 reads CASSFQGTGNTIYF. CDR3 DNA: TGTGCCAGCAGCTTCCAAGGGACAGGAAACACCATATATTTT. The V gene is TRBV7-9, the J gene TRBJ1-3, with D perhaps matching TRBD1 (6 bases). CDR3 length equals 14 residues. The germline gives CDR1 SEHNR, CDR2 FQNEAQ (reference sequence). The V and J ends lost 3 bases and 4 bases respectively, with 10 bases between them.